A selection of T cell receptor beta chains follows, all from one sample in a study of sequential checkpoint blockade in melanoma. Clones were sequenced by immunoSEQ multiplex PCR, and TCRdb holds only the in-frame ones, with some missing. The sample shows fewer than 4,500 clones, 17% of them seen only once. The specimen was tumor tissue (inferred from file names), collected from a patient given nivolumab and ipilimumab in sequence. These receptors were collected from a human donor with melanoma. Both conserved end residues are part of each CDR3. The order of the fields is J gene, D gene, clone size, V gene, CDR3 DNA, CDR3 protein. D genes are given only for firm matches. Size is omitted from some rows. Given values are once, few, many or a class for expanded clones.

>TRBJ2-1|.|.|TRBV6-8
TGTGCCAGCATGAAGTGGGCCCTGACCAATGAGCAGTTCTTC
CASMKWALTNEQFF
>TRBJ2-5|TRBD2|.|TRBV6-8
TGTGCCAGCAGGGTCCGACTAGCGGGGGAAGAGACCCAGTACTTC
CASRVRLAGEETQYF
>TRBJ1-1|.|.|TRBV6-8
TGTGCCAGCAGTTACTTGGGGAGCACTGAAGCTTTCTTT
CASSYLGSTEAFF
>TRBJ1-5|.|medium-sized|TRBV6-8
TGTGCCAGCAGTCCTTTCCCCGCTAGTCAGCCCCAGCATTTT
CASSPFPASQPQHF
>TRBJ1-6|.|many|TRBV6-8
TGTGCCAGCATGTCCGGGGTGGGCGATTCACCCCTCCACTTT
CASMSGVGDSPLHF
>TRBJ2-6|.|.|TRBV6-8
TGTGCCAGCAGGGGGGCGACTGGGAGGGCTGGGGCCAACGTCCTGACTTTC
CASRGATGRAGANVLTF
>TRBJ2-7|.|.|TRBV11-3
TGTGCCAGCAGCCCGCCCCGCGGGGGCGCGAGCTCCTACGAGCAGTACTTC
CASSPPRGGASSYEQYF
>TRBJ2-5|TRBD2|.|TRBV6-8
TGTGCCACCAACCCACTAGCGGGGGGGGAGACCCAGTACTTC
CATNPLAGGETQYF
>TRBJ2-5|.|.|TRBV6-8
TGTGCCATCAGCTTAGAGGACGAGACCCAGTACTTC
CAISLEDETQYF
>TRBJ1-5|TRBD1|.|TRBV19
TGTGCCAGTAGTACGGGACAGGGTTCCGTTCAGCCCCAGCATTTT
CASSTGQGSVQPQHF
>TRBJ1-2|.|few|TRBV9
TGTGCCGTACCTGAAGTAGACTATGGCTACACCTTC
CAVPEVDYGYTF
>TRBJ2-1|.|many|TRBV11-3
TGTGCCAGCAGCCCGGAGTTGGCCTACAATGAGCAGTTCTTC
CASSPELAYNEQFF
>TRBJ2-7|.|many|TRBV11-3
TGTGCCAGCAGCTTAGGGGTAGGGCTCTACGAGCAGTACTTC
CASSLGVGLYEQYF
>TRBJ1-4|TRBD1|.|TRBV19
TGTGCCAGTAGGCGGCCCGACAGGGGCGAAAAACTGTTTTTT
CASRRPDRGEKLFF
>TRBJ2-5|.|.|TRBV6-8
TGTGCCAGCAGTTACGCCGGAAATCAAGAGACCCAGTACTTC
CASSYAGNQETQYF
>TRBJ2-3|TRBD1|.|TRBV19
TGTGCCAGTAGTATCGGACAGGGACCCTTGGATACGCAGTATTTT
CASSIGQGPLDTQYF
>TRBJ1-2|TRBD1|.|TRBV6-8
TGTGCCAGCAGTTGGGACAGGAGCTATGGCTACACCTTC
CASSWDRSYGYTF
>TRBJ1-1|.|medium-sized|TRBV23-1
TGCGCCAGCAGCCTGGTAGGGAACACTGAAGCTTTCTTT
CASSLVGNTEAFF
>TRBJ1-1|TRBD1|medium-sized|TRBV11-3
TGTGCCAGCACCCCACAGGGGGCGGGAACTGAAGCTTTCTTT
CASTPQGAGTEAFF
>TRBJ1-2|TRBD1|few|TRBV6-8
TGTGCCAGCAGTTCCCTCCGGACAGGAATCTATGGCTACACCTTC
CASSSLRTGIYGYTF
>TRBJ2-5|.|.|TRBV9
TGTGCCAGCAGCTCCGCTGGGGAGACCCAGTACTTC
CASSSAGETQYF
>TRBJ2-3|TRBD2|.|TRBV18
TGTGCCAGCTCACTAGGCGGGAGCGTGGATACGCAGTATTTT
CASSLGGSVDTQYF
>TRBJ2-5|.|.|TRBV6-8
TGTGCCAGCAGTCGACCGCAAGAGACCCAGTACTTC
CASSRPQETQYF
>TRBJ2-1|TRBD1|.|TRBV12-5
TGTGCTAGTGGTCCCACAGGGGACGCTGAGAATGAGCAGTTCTTC
CASGPTGDAENEQFF
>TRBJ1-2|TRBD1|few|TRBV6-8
TGTGCCAGCAGACGGGGTTCTGGGACAGTTATTAACACCTTC
CASRRGSGTVINTF
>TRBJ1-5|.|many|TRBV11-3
TGTGCCAGCAGCAGAGACTCATTGGGCAATCAGCCCCAGCATTTT
CASSRDSLGNQPQHF
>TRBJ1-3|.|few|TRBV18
TGTGCCAGCTCACCATCCGACAGGACCCTGTACACCATATATTTT
CASSPSDRTLYTIYF
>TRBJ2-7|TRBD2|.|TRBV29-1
TGCAGCGTATCCCTAGCGGGAGGGCCCGAGCAGTACTTC
CSVSLAGGPEQYF
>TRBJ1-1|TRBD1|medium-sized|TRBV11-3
TGTGCCAGCAGCCAACCCCGAGGGACAGACGAAGCTTTCTTT
CASSQPRGTDEAFF
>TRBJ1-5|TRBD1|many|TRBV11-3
TGTGCCAGCAGCTTTCGACAGGGGGCGCGTCAGCCCCAGCATTTT
CASSFRQGARQPQHF
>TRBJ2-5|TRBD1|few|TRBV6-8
TGTGCCAGCAGTTACGGGACAGGCGAACAGACCCAGTACTTC
CASSYGTGEQTQYF
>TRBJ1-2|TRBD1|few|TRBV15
TGTGCCACCAGCACCGGACAGGGAGCCTATGGCTACACCTTC
CATSTGQGAYGYTF